Presented here are 31 T cell receptor beta chains from one specimen sequenced in a study of blood T cell repertoires in COVID-19. Here immunoSEQ multiplex PCR was the method, and the copy in TCRdb shows in-frame clones only, minus some. This sample has around 190,000 clones; about 81% occur once, and the top ten carry 3.2%. Sequencing was carried out using PBMCs or T cells enriched from blood (not recorded which). The receptors were gathered from a woman aged 25-40 years who had recovered from COVID-19.

The CDR3 region is CASSAPGGFRGYTF. The CDR3 bases are TGTGCCAGCAGCGCCCCTGGGGGGTTTAGGGGCTACACCTTC. This chain links TRBV9 with TRBJ1-2, with D possibly matching TRBD1 (5 bases). The CDR3 runs 14 residues. Germline lookup yields CDR1 SGDLS and CDR2 YYNGEE. V was pared by 3 bases and J by 8 bases, with 17 bases between.

The chain employs TRBV21-1 and TRBJ1-1; TRBD1, the table's D call, lacks a check against the DNA. TRBV21-1 corresponds to a pseudogene. The CDR3 length is 18 residues. The CDR3 spells CASSFKTGPQGPRTEAFF. CDR3 nucleotides: TGTGCCAGCAGCTTTAAGACGGGGCCACAGGGGCCTAGGACTGAAGCTTTCTTT.

The rearrangement links TRBV7-2 to TRBJ2-3; 8 bases are a match to TRBD2. The CDR3 contains 15 residues. The ends lost 6 bases at V and 0 bases at J; junction bases unmatched: 5. Germline V gene sequence: CDR1 SGHTA, CDR2 FQGNSA. For the CDR3, the DNA is TGTGCCAGCAGAGCGGGGGCTAGGAGCACAGATACGCAGTATTTT. Translated: CASRAGARSTDTQYF.

CDR3 DNA sequence: TGTGCCAGCAGCGGGGACAGGGAGGCGTACAATGAGCAGTTCTTC. Encoded protein: CASSGDREAYNEQFF. The chain has TRBV9 and TRBJ2-1, with 9 bases aligning to TRBD1. With V trimmed by 3 bases and J by 4 bases, 5 bases remained unmatched. The germline V gene encodes CDR1 SGDLS and CDR2 YYNGEE. The CDR3 loop spans 15 amino acids.

J is TRBJ2-3 and V is TRBV6-5; TRBD1 aligns across 7 bases. CDR3 length: 14 residues. Losses at the gene ends were 10 bases for V and 4 bases for J; bases not matched to a gene: 11. In germline, CDR1 is MNHEY, CDR2 SVGAGI. CDR3 residues: CATARTQGADTQYF. The CDR3 DNA is TGTGCCACCGCACGGACCCAGGGGGCAGATACGCAGTATTTT.

The V call is TRBV2, the J call TRBJ1-6, with 8 positions matching TRBD1. This CDR3 is built from 15 residues. Trimming cost V 0 bases and J 16 bases; bases outside gene matches: 11. Germline CDR1 SNHLY, CDR2 FYNNEI. The CDR3, as DNA: TGTGCCAGCAGTGAAGCGCTTCGAGGACAGGGTATTCTCCACTTT. Translation gives CASSEALRGQGILHF.

The V call is TRBV28, the J call TRBJ2-7; TRBD1 matches 7 bases. Per germline, CDR1 MDHEN and CDR2 SYDVKM. This CDR3 has 20 amino acids. V shed 6 bases, J shed 1 base, and the junction held 24 bases outside the gene matches. The CDR3 loop reads CASSPNLLVTPGQPSYEQYV. In nucleotides, the CDR3 is TGTGCCAGCAGCCCAAACCTTCTAGTAACCCCGGGACAGCCGTCCTACGAGCAGTACGTC.

This clone was observed once. This chain connects TRBV5-4 to TRBJ1-5, with a tentative D call TRBD1 (5 bases). Germline assignment: CDR1 SGHNT and CDR2 YYREEE (reference sequence). V gave up 2 bases and J gave up 7 bases, with 10 bases separating them. The CDR3 sequence is 13 residues long. The DNA for the CDR3 is TGTGCCAGCAGCTTTGGGGGAGGGCAGCCCCAGCATTTT. This codes for CASSFGGGQPQHF. Variable domain in full (rest from reference TRBV5-4 and TRBJ1-5): ETGVTQSPTHLIKTRGQQVTLRCSSQSGHNTVSWYQQALGQGPQFIFQYYREEENGRGNFPPRFSGLQFPNYSSELNVNALELDDSALYLCASSFGGGQPQHFGDGTRLSIL.

This clone was seen at least ten times. This chain links TRBV6-1 with TRBJ1-2; no reliable D call. This CDR3 contains 15 residues. CDR1 and CDR2 (germline): MNHNS, SASEGT. V shed 2 bases and J shed 2 bases, with 12 bases lying between them. The CDR3, as DNA: TGTGCCAGCAGTGAACCCCGAGGCGGGAACTATGGCTACACCTTC. Its protein product is CASSEPRGGNYGYTF.

CDR3 region: CASSYETGRGYTF. DNA of the CDR3: TGTGCCAGCAGCTACGAGACAGGGCGCGGCTACACCTTC. This chain uses TRBV7-9 with TRBJ1-2; 7 bases are a match to TRBD1. J lost 8 bases, V lost 4 bases, and 7 bases had no gene match. The germline V gene has CDR1 SEHNR and CDR2 FQNEAQ (reference sequence). The CDR3 loop spans 13 amino acids.

The V and J genes are TRBV10-3 and TRBJ2-3, with TRBD2 matching 7 bases. The CDR3 is 16 amino acids. Germline V gene sequence: CDR1 ENHRY, CDR2 SYGVKD. Trimming cost V 1 base and J 0 bases; bases outside gene matches: 4. The CDR3: CAISEFSGPSTDTQYF. The CDR3 nucleotides read TGTGCCATCAGTGAGTTTAGCGGGCCCAGCACAGATACGCAGTATTTT.

The chain recombines TRBV28 with TRBJ1-2; 10 bases match TRBD1. The germline V gene has CDR1 MDHEN and CDR2 SYDVKM. Germline trimming cut 5 bases from V and 4 bases from J; bases unmatched to any gene: 7. The CDR3 consists of 15 residues. The CDR3 sequence: CASSPRTGGGYGYTF. DNA for the CDR3: TGTGCCAGCAGTCCCCGGACAGGGGGAGGCTATGGCTACACCTTC.

This sequence joins TRBV29-1 and TRBJ1-3; TRBD1 aligns across 10 bases. After removal of 6 bases from V and 8 bases from J, the junction contained 10 bases not matched to a gene. CDR1 is SQVTM, CDR2 ANQGSEA, per germline. The CDR3 has 14 residues. The CDR3 is CSVVLGDRGDTIYF. Here the CDR3 DNA reads TGCAGCGTGGTATTGGGGGACAGGGGTGACACCATATATTTT.

Written as DNA, the CDR3 is TGCAGCGGGGCGGGCAATGAGCAGTTCTTC. Translated: CSGAGNEQFF. The chain combines TRBV29-1 with TRBJ2-1; D might be TRBD2 (5 bases). Trimming left V 7 bases short and J 6 bases short, with 7 bases between. Per germline, CDR1 SQVTM and CDR2 ANQGSEA. This CDR3 contains 10 residues.

The chain employs TRBV28 and TRBJ2-6, with TRBD1 as a possible D gene (6 bases). V was pared by 4 bases and J by 1 base, with 14 bases between. Germline V gene lookup returns CDR1 MDHEN and CDR2 SYDVKM. The CDR3 runs 17 residues. The CDR3 nucleotides read TGTGCCAGCAGTTACTCAACAGGGATTTCTGGGGCCAACGTCCTGACTTTC. This codes for CASSYSTGISGANVLTF.

The V call is TRBV7-3, the J call TRBJ1-2; 8 nucleotides match TRBD1. V lost 2 bases and J lost 8; bases outside the gene matches: 4. CDR3 length equals 13 residues. Germline assignment: CDR1 SGHTA and CDR2 FQGTGA. The DNA for the CDR3 is TGTGCCAGCAGCTTAGCAGGGGGCGGCGGCTACACCTTC. Its translation is CASSLAGGGGYTF.

The V and J genes are TRBV28 and TRBJ1-2, with TRBD1 matching over 7 bases. The length of the CDR3 is 14 residues. Germline lookup yields CDR1 MDHEN and CDR2 SYDVKM. J was trimmed by 6 bases and V by 1 base; bases with no gene match: 5. The CDR3 sequence is CASSLSLGGDGYTF. CDR3 coding DNA: TGTGCCAGCAGTTTATCCCTAGGGGGCGATGGCTACACCTTC.

V gene TRBV7-3 combines with J gene TRBJ2-1; 13 bases agree with TRBD2. Germline CDR1 and CDR2: SGHTA and FQGTGA. The V and J ends lost 5 bases and 7 bases, in that order; junction bases with no gene match: 2. The CDR3 runs 14 residues. Here the CDR3 reads CASSTSGRANEQFF. For the CDR3, the DNA is TGTGCCAGCAGCACTAGCGGGAGGGCGAATGAGCAGTTCTTC. The full variable domain, its missing parts supplied by reference TRBV7-3 and TRBJ2-1, is GAGVSQTPSNKVTEKGKYVELRCDPISGHTALYWYRQSLGQGPEFLIYFQGTGAADDSGLPNDRFFAVRPEGSVSTLKIQRTERGDSAVYLCASSTSGRANEQFFGPGTRLTVL.

The V call is TRBV2, the J call TRBJ2-7, with no clear D. Germline V gene sequence: CDR1 SNHLY, CDR2 FYNNEI. CDR3 size: 12 residues. The V and J ends lost 3 bases and 2 bases respectively, with 5 bases between them. The CDR3, as DNA: TGTGCCAGCAGTGACTTAACCTACGAGCAGTACTTC. It is translated as CASSDLTYEQYF.

The rearrangement joins TRBV11-2 to TRBJ1-2; possible D gene TRBD1, 5 bases. CDR1 SGHAT and CDR2 FQNNGV come from the germline V gene. V was shortened by 4 bases and J by 8 bases, with 14 bases between the two germline ends. The CDR3 is made up of 13 amino acids. The CDR3 DNA follows: TGTGCCAGCAGCTCGCATAAGGGGAACGGCTACACCTTC. This codes for CASSSHKGNGYTF.

J is TRBJ1-5 and V is TRBV2, with D unclear. V was trimmed by 1 base and J by 7 bases, leaving 14 bases between them. The germline V gene has CDR1 SNHLY and CDR2 FYNNEI. CDR3 size: 15 residues. The CDR3 here is CASSEDGGGRQPQHF. DNA of the CDR3: TGTGCCAGCAGTGAAGATGGCGGCGGCCGGCAGCCCCAGCATTTT.

There are a few counts of this clone. The chain combines TRBV18 with TRBJ2-7; 7 bases map to TRBD1. The length of the CDR3 is 13 residues. CDR1 and CDR2 (germline): KGHSH, LQKENI. Trimming removed 4 bases from V and 5 bases from J; junction bases left unmatched: 5. The CDR3 spells CASSQRQGDEQYF. CDR3 in DNA: TGTGCCAGCTCACAGAGACAGGGTGACGAGCAGTACTTC.

V and J are TRBV28 and TRBJ1-4; TRBD1 might be the D (5 bases). Per germline, CDR1 MDHEN and CDR2 SYDVKM. The V end was cut by 6 bases, the J end by 7 bases, with 18 bases between. The CDR3 has 15 residues. The CDR3 here is CASSTPAGGSEKLFF. The CDR3 coding sequence is TGTGCCAGCAGCACTCCGGCCGGGGGGAGTGAAAAACTGTTTTTT.

The CDR3 region has the DNA TGCAGCGTTGATTCTCCTAGCGCTACCTACAATGAGCAGTTCTTC. It encodes CSVDSPSATYNEQFF. The chain uses TRBV29-1 and TRBJ2-1; perhaps TRBD2 as D (6 bases). The CDR3 is 15 amino acids. Deletions cut 3 bases from V and 2 bases from J, with 14 bases between. Per the germline V gene, CDR1 is SQVTM and CDR2 is ANQGSEA.

This clone was seen a few times. CDR3 sequence: CASSLGAFEGARYGYTF. CDR3 DNA: TGTGCCAGCAGCTTAGGGGCTTTTGAGGGGGCACGGTATGGCTACACCTTC. The chain recombines TRBV11-2 with TRBJ1-2; 7 nucleotides line up with TRBD1. Germline V CDR1 and CDR2: SGHAT, FQNNGV. This CDR3 has 17 amino acids. With V trimmed by 1 base and J by 5 bases, 13 bases remained unmatched.

This sequence joins TRBV2 and TRBJ1-1, with a tentative D call TRBD1 (5 bases). This CDR3 has 12 amino acids. Germline CDR1 is SNHLY and CDR2 is FYNNEI. V lost 0 bases and J 10 bases, leaving 9 bases between the germline ends. The CDR3 loop reads CASSEAEGSAFF. CDR3 nucleotide sequence: TGTGCCAGCAGTGAAGCGGAGGGGTCAGCTTTCTTT.

The chain employs TRBV6-4 and TRBJ1-6; perhaps TRBD1 as D (6 bases). The germline V gene has CDR1 MRHNA and CDR2 SNTAGT. With 4 bases removed from V and 6 bases from J, the gap between germline ends came to 13 bases. The CDR3 is 15 residues long. The CDR3 protein is CASSVSTGTNSPLHF. For the CDR3, the DNA is TGTGCCAGCAGTGTATCCACAGGGACTAATTCACCCCTCCACTTT.

The rearrangement uses TRBV28 and TRBJ2-3; 8 bases are shared with TRBD2. The V gene end was trimmed by 5 bases and the J gene end by 1 base; junction bases not matched to a gene: 5. From germline, CDR1 is MDHEN and CDR2 SYDVKM. This CDR3 spans 15 amino acids. The DNA of the CDR3 is TGTGCCAGCAGTCTCGGGGGGGCGGGCACAGATACGCAGTATTTT. As protein: CASSLGGAGTDTQYF.

In its sample, this clone was seen once. The genes are TRBV5-1 and TRBJ2-1; TRBD2 agrees at 10 bases. The CDR3 covers 15 residues. After removal of 0 bases from V and 7 bases from J, the junction contained 4 bases not matched to a gene. Germline CDR1 is SGHRS and CDR2 is YFSETQ. CDR3 amino acids: CASSLGLAGFNEQFF. CDR3 in DNA: TGCGCCAGCAGCTTGGGACTAGCGGGTTTTAATGAGCAGTTCTTC.

In its sample, this clone was seen once. The chain joins TRBV5-1 to TRBJ1-1; TRBD1 is a possible D gene (6 bases). V was cut by 2 bases and J by 8 bases, with 19 bases left in between. The CDR3 contains 15 residues. Germline V lookup: CDR1 SGHRS, CDR2 YFSETQ. CDR3 sequence reads: CASSFSGTQSREAFF. The CDR3 DNA reads as TGCGCCAGCAGCTTTAGTGGGACACAGTCTAGAGAAGCTTTCTTT.

This clone has only a few counts. The rearrangement joins TRBV24-1 to TRBJ2-2; 10 bases align to TRBD2. The CDR3 loop spans 19 amino acids. Germline CDR1 is KGHDR and CDR2 is SFDVKD. V shed 4 bases and J 4 bases; nucleotides not matched to a gene: 14. The CDR3 region is CATSEEKRKAGGGTGELFF. Here the CDR3 DNA reads TGTGCCACCAGTGAGGAGAAACGGAAAGCGGGAGGGGGCACCGGGGAGCTGTTTTTT.